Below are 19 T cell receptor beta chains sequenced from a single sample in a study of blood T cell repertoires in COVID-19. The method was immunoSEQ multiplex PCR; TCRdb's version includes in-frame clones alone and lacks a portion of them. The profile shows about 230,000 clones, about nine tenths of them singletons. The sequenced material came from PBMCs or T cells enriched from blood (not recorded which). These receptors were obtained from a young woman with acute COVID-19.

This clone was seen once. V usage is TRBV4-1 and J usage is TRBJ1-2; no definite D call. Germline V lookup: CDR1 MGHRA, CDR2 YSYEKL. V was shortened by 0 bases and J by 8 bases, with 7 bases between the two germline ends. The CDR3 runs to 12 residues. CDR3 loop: CASSQETRGYTF. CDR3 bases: TGCGCCAGCAGCCAAGAAACACGAGGCTACACCTTC.

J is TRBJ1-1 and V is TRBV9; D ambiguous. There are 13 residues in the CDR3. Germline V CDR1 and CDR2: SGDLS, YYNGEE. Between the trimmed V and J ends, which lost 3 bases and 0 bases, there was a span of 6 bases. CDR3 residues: CASSGTVNTEAFF. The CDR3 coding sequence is TGTGCCAGCAGCGGAACAGTGAACACTGAAGCTTTCTTT.

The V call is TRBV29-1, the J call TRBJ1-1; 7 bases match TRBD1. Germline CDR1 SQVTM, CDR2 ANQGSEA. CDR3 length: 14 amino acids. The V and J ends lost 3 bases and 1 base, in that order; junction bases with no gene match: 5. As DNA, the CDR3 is TGCAGCGTTGAGGCTGACAGGGAGAACACTGAAGCTTTCTTT. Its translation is CSVEADRENTEAFF.

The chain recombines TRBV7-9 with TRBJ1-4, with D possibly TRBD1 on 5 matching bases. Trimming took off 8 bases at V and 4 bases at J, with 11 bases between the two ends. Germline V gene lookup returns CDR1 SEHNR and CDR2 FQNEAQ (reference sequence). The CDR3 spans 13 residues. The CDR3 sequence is CASGRQRNEKLFF. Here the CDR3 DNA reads TGTGCCAGCGGACGACAGCGTAATGAAAAACTGTTTTTT.

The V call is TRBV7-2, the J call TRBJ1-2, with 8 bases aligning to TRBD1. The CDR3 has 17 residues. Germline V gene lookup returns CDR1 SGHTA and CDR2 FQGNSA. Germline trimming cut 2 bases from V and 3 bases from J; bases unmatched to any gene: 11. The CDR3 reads CASSLSIRDRSHYGYTF. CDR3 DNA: TGTGCCAGCAGCTTAAGTATACGGGACAGGTCCCACTATGGCTACACCTTC.

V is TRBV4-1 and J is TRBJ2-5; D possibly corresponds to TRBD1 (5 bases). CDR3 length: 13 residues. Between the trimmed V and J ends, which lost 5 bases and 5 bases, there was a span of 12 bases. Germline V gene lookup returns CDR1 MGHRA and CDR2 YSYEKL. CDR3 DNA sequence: TGCGCCAGCAGCTTAGGGGTGGCTGAGACCCAGTACTTC. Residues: CASSLGVAETQYF.

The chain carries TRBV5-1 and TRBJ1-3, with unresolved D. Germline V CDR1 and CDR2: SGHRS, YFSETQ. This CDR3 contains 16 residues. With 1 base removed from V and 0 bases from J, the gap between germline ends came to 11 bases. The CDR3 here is CASSLWAEFSGNTIYF. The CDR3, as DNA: TGCGCCAGCAGCTTGTGGGCAGAGTTCTCTGGAAACACCATATATTTT. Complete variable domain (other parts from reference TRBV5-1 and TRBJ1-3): KAGVTQTPRYLIKTRGQQVTLSCSPISGHRSVSWYQQTPGQGLQFLFEYFSETQRNKGNFPGRFSGRQFSNSRSEMNVSTLELGDSALYLCASSLWAEFSGNTIYFGEGSWLTVV.

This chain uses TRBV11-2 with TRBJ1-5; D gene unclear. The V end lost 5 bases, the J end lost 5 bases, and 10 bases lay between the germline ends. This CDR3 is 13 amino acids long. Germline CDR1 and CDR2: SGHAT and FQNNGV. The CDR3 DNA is TGTGCCAGCAGCCAGAACGGGGATCAGCCCCAGCATTTT. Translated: CASSQNGDQPQHF.

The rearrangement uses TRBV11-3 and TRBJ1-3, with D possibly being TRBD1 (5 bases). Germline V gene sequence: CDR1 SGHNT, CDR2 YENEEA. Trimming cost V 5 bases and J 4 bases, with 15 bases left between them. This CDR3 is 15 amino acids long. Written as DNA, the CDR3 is TGTGCCAGCAGCCCCGGGGGTTCCTACGGAAACACCATATATTTT. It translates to CASSPGGSYGNTIYF.

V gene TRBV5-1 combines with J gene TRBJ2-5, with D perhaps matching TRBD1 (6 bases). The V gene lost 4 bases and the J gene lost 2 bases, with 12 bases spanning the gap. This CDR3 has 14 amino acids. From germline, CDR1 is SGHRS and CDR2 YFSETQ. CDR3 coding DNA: TGCGCCAGCAGCCTAGGGGGTTATCAAGAGACCCAGTACTTC. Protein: CASSLGGYQETQYF.

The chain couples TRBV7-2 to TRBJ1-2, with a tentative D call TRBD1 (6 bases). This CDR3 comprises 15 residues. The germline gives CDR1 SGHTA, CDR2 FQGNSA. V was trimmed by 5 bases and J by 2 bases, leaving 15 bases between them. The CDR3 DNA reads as TGTGCCAGCAGCCTATTCAGGGGACCGAACTATGGCTACACCTTC. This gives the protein CASSLFRGPNYGYTF.

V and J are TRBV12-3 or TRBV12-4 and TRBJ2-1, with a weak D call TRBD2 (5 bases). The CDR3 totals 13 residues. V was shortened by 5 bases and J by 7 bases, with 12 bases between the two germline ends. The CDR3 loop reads CASSLSSGNEQFF. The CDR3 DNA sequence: TGTGCCAGCAGTCTCAGCTCGGGGAATGAGCAGTTCTTC.

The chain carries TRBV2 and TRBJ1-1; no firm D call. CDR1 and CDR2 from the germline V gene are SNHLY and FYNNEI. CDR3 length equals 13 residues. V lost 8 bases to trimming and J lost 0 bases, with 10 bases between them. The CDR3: CASRALMNTEAFF. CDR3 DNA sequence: TGTGCCAGCCGCGCACTCATGAACACTGAAGCTTTCTTT.

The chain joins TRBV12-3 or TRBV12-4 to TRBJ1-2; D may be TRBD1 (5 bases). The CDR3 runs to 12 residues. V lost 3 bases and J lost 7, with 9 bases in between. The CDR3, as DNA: TGTGCCAGCAGTTTTTGGGGGGGTGGCTACACCTTC. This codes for CASSFWGGGYTF.

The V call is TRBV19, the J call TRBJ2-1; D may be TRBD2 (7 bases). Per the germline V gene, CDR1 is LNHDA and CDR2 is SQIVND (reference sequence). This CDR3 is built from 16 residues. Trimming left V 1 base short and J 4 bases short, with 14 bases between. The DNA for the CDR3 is TGTGCCAGTAGTATAGGGGGGGGCCCAAAGTACAATGAGCAGTTCTTC. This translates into CASSIGGGPKYNEQFF.

The CDR3: CASSTLRDSGNTIYF. The DNA for the CDR3 is TGTGCCAGCAGCACGCTCCGGGACTCTGGAAACACCATATATTTT. V usage is TRBV5-4 and J usage is TRBJ1-3; D is unresolved. In germline, CDR1 is SGHNT, CDR2 YYREEE (reference sequence). Between the trimmed V and J ends, which lost 4 bases and 0 bases, there was a span of 11 bases. This CDR3 region has 15 residues.

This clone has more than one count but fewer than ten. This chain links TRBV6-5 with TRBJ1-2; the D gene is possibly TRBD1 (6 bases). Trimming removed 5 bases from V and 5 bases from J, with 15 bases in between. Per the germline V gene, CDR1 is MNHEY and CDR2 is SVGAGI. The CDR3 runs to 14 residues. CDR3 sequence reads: CASSTQGGGYGYTF. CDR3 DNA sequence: TGTGCCAGCAGTACACAAGGGGGTGGATATGGCTACACCTTC.

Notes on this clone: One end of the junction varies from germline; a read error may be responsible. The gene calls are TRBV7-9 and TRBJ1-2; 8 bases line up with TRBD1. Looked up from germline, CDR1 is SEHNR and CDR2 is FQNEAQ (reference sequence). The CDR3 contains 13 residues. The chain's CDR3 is CASILQGGYGYTF. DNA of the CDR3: TGTGCCAGCATCTTACAGGGGGGCTATGGCTACACCTTC. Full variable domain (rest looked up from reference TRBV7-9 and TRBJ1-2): DTGVSQNPRHKITKRGQNVTFRCDPISEHNRLYWYRQTLGQGPEFLTYFQNEAQLEKSRLLSDRFSAERPKGSFSTLEIQRTEQGDSAMYLCASILQGGYGYTFGSGTRLTVV.

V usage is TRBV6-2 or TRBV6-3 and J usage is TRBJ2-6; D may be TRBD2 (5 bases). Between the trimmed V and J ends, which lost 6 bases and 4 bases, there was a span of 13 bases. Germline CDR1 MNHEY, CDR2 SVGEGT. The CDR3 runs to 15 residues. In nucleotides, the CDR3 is TGTGCCAGCAGCCAGAGGGCAACCGGGGCCAACGTCCTGACTTTC. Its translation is CASSQRATGANVLTF.